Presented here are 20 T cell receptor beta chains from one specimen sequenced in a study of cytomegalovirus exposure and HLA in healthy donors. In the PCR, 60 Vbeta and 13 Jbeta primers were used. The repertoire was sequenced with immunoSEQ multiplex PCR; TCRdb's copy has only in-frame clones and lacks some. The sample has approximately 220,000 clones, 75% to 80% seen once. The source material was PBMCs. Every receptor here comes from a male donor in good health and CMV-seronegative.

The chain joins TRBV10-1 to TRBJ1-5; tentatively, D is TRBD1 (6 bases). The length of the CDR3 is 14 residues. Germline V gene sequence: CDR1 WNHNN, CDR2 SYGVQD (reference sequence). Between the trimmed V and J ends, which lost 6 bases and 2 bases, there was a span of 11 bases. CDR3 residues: CASRRDRRNQPQHF. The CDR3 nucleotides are TGCGCCAGCAGAAGAGACAGGCGCAATCAGCCCCAGCATTTT.

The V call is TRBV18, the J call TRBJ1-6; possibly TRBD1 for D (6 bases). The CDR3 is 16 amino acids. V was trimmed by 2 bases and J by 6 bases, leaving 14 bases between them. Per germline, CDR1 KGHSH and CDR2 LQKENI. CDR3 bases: TGTGCCAGCTCACCAGCGGGGGGCGAACGTAATTCACCCCTCCACTTT. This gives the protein CASSPAGGERNSPLHF.

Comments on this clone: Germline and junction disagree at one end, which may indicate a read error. For the CDR3, the DNA is TGTTCCAGCAGGTCGACAGTAGATGAAAAACTGTTTTTT. Protein: CSSRSTVDEKLFF. The rearrangement uses TRBV7-9 and TRBJ1-4, with D possibly TRBD1 on 5 matching bases. CDR3 length: 13 residues. Germline-derived CDR1 and CDR2 are SEHNR and FQNEAQ (reference sequence).

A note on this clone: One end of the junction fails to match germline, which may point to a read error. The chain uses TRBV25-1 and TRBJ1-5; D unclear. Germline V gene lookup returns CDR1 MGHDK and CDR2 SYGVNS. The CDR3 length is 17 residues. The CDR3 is CASSESGGRYSNQLQHF. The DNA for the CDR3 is TGTGCCAGCAGTGAATCGGGAGGACGGTATAGCAATCAGCTCCAGCATTTT.

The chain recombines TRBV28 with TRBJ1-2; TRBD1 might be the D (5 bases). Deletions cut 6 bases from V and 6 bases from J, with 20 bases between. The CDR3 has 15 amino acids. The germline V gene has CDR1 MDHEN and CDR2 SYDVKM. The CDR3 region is CASSLQPGVVDGYTF. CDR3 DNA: TGTGCCAGCAGCCTTCAACCGGGGGTAGTGGATGGCTACACCTTC.

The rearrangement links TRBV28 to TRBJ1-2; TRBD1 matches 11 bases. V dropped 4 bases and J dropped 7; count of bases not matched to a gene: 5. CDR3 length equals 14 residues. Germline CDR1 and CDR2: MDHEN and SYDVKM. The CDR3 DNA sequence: TGTGCCAGCAGTTCCGGACAGGGGGCGTCTGGCTACACCTTC. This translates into CASSSGQGASGYTF.

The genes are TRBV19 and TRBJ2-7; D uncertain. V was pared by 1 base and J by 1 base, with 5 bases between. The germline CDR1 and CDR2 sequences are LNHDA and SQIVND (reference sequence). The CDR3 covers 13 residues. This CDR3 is CASSIVFSYEQYF. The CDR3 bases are TGTGCCAGTAGTATAGTATTTTCCTACGAGCAGTACTTC.

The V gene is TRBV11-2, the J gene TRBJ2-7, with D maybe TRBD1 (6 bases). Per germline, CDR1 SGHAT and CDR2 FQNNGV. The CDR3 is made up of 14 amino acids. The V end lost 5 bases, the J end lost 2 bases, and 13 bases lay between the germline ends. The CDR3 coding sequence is TGTGCCAGCAGCAGAGGGGGTTCCGCCTACGAGCAGTACTTC. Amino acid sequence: CASSRGGSAYEQYF.

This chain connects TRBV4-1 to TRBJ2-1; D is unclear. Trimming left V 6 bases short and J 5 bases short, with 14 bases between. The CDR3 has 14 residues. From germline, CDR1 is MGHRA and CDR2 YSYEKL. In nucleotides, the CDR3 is TGCGCCAGCAGTTTTAACCTAGGAGACAATGAGCAGTTCTTC. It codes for CASSFNLGDNEQFF.

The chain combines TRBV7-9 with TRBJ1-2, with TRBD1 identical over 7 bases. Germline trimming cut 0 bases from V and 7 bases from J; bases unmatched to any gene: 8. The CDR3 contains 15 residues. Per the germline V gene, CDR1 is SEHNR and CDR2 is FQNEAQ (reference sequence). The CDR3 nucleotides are TGTGCCAGCAGCTTAGCCACGACAGGGTGGGGTGGCTACACCTTC. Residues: CASSLATTGWGGYTF.

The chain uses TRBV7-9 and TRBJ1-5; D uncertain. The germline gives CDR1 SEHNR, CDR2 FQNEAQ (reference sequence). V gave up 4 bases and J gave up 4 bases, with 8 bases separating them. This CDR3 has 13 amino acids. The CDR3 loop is CASSWGGNQPQHF. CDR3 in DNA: TGTGCCAGCAGCTGGGGAGGAAATCAGCCCCAGCATTTT. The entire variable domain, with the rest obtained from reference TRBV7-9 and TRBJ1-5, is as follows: DTGVSQNPRHKITKRGQNVTFRCDPISEHNRLYWYRQTLGQGPEFLTYFQNEAQLEKSRLLSDRFSAERPKGSFSTLEIQRTEQGDSAMYLCASSWGGNQPQHFGDGTRLSIL.

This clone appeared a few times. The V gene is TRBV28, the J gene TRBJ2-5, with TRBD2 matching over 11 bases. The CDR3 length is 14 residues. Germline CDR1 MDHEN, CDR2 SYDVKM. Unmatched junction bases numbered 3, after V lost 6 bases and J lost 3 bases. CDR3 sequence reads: CASRLAGGEETQYF. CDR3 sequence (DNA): TGTGCCAGCAGATTAGCGGGAGGGGAAGAGACCCAGTACTTC.

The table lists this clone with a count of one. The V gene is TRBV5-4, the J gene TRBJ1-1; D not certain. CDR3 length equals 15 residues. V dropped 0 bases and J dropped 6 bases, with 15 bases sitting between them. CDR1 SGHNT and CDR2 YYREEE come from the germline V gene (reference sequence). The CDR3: CASSLAGEMGAEAFF. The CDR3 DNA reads TGTGCCAGCAGCTTGGCCGGGGAGATGGGCGCTGAAGCTTTCTTT. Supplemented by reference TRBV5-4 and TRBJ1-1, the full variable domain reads ETGVTQSPTHLIKTRGQQVTLRCSSQSGHNTVSWYQQALGQGPQFIFQYYREEENGRGNFPPRFSGLQFPNYSSELNVNALELDDSALYLCASSLAGEMGAEAFFGQGTRLTVV.

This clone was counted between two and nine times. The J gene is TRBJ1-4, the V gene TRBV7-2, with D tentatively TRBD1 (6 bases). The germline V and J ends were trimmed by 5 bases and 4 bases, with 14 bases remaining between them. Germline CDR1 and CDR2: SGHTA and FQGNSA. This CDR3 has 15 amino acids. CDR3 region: CASSRGDRRNEKLFF. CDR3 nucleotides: TGTGCCAGCAGCCGCGGCGACAGGCGTAATGAAAAACTGTTTTTT. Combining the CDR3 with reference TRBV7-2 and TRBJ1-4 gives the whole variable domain GAGVSQSPSNKVTEKGKDVELRCDPISGHTALYWYRQSLGQGLEFLIYFQGNSAPDKSGLPSDRFSAERTGGSVSTLTIQRTQQEDSAVYLCASSRGDRRNEKLFFGSGTQLSVL.

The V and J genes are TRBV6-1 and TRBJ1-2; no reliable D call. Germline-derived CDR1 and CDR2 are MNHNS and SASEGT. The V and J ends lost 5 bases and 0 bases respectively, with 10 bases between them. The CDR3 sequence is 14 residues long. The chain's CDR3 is CASSRSSTNYGYTF. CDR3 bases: TGTGCCAGCAGTAGGAGCAGTACTAACTATGGCTACACCTTC.

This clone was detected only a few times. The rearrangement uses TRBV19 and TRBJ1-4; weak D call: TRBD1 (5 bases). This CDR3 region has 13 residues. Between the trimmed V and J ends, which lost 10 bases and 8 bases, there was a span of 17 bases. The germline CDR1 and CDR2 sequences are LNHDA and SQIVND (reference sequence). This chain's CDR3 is CATRWGVREKLFF. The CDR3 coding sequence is TGTGCCACCCGGTGGGGGGTTCGGGAAAAACTGTTTTTT.

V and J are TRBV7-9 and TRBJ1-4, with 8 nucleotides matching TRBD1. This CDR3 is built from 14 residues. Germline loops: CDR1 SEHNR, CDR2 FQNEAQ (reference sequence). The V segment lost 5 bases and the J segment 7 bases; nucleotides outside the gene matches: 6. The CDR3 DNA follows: TGTGCCAGCAGCCGCGGACAGGGAGGTGAAAAACTGTTTTTT. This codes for CASSRGQGGEKLFF. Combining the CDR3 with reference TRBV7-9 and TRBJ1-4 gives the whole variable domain DTGVSQNPRHKITKRGQNVTFRCDPISEHNRLYWYRQTLGQGPEFLTYFQNEAQLEKSRLLSDRFSAERPKGSFSTLEIQRTEQGDSAMYLCASSRGQGGEKLFFGSGTQLSVL.

The CDR3 region is CASSVEGGGVSSYNEQFF. The CDR3 nucleotides are TGTGCCAGCAGCGTAGAGGGCGGGGGGGTCAGCTCCTACAATGAGCAGTTCTTC. This chain joins TRBV9 and TRBJ2-1; TRBD2 matches at 9 bases. The V and J ends lost 0 bases and 0 bases, in that order; junction bases with no gene match: 7. This CDR3 comprises 18 residues. Germline CDR1 is SGDLS and CDR2 is YYNGEE.

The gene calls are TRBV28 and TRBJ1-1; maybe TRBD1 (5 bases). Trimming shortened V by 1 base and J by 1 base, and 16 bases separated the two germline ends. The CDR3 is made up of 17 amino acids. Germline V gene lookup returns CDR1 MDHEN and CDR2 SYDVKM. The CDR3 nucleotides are TGTGCCAGCAGTTTATACGGTTCGGGGGAGAAGAACACTGAAGCTTTCTTT. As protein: CASSLYGSGEKNTEAFF. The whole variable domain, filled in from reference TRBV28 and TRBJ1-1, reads DVKVTQSSRYLVKRTGEKVFLECVQDMDHENMFWYRQDPGLGLRLIYFSYDVKMKEKGDIPEGYSVSREKKERFSLILESASTNQTSMYLCASSLYGSGEKNTEAFFGQGTRLTVV.

In nucleotides, the CDR3 is TGTGCCAGCTCGTCAGGGGGACAGGGTGTAGCCTACGAGCAGTACTTC. This translates into CASSSGGQGVAYEQYF. V is TRBV18 and J is TRBJ2-7, with 9 bases identical to TRBD1. CDR1 and CDR2 (germline): KGHSH, LQKENI. This CDR3 contains 16 residues. After removal of 6 bases from V and 2 bases from J, the junction contained 11 bases not matched to a gene.